This TCR beta chain was sequenced in a study of cytomegalovirus exposure and HLA in healthy donors. Study summary: Findings of an earlier analysis included about 100 million unique TCR beta sequences from 200 million or so T cells. Overall study results and limits: There were several of the most significant clusters that appeared linked to common viral pathogens in a later analysis. TCR beta sequences reportedly predicted most subjects' HLA-A and HLA-B alleles accurately.

CDR1 and CDR2 (germline): LNHNV, YYDKDF (reference sequence). This CDR3 contains 13 residues. PCR amplification relied on 60 Vbeta primers (plus 13 Jbeta primers). Some clones are missing from TCRdb's copy, which holds only in-frame ones; the method was immunoSEQ multiplex PCR. The sample lists about 190,000 clones; under 85% were seen once. Worth noting for this clone: No antigen is known for it. At one boundary the junction diverges from the germline segment, which might be a read error.

The chain couples TRBV15 to TRBJ2-3; 9 bases align to TRBD1. Material for sequencing was PBMCs. The TCR was taken from a woman under 30 in good health and CMV-seronegative. CDR3: CATSRDLQGATSF. DNA for the CDR3: TGTGCCACCAGCAGAGATCTACAGGGGGCGACCTCTTTT.